A selection of T cell receptor beta chains follows, all from one sample in a study of blood T cells in healthy people across ages. TCRdb ran MiXCR on the 5' RACE reads and lists one entry per CDR3 protein. The repertoire holds 800,000 to 950,000 distinct CDR3 sequences, around 29% seen once, with around 9.6% in the top ten. This sample was shared with a second study, whose subject was T cells of mothers and their children.

The sequencing sample was made of blood. These receptors all come from a woman in her thirties or forties in good health. Each CDR3 is given with its conserved first and last residue. A D gene is named only where the DNA matches it firmly. Clone size is shown for a subset of rows, as once, few, many or a class of expanded clone.

v_gene	d_gene	abundance	j_gene	CDR3aa	CDR3nt
TRBV7-3	-	-	TRBJ2-4	CASSSETGDIQYF	TGTGCCAGCAGTTCTGAGACAGGTGACATTCAGTACTTC
TRBV28	TRBD2	few	TRBJ2-2	CASRRNGGAGELFF	TGTGCCAGCAGGAGAAATGGGGGGGCCGGGGAGCTGTTTTTT
TRBV28	TRBD1	few	TRBJ1-1	CASSLLGGTGSNTEAFF	TGTGCCAGCAGTTTATTAGGGGGGACAGGGTCGAACACTGAAGCTTTCTTT
TRBV28	-	-	TRBJ2-7	CATLTSGDSPIFEQYF	TGTGCCACTTTAACAAGTGGCGACAGCCCTATTTTTGAGCAGTACTTC
TRBV5-1	-	few	TRBJ2-3	CASSLDNADTQYF	TGCGCCAGCAGCCTGGACAACGCAGATACGCAGTATTTT
TRBV7-2	-	many	TRBJ1-2	CASSQDGGPSYGYTF	TGTGCCAGCAGTCAAGACGGGGGACCCTCTTATGGCTACACCTTC
TRBV7-6	TRBD2	few	TRBJ2-3	CASSPISGGAKWDTQYF	TGTGCCAGCAGCCCTATTAGCGGGGGGGCTAAATGGGATACGCAGTATTTT
TRBV7-2	TRBD2	few	TRBJ2-5	CASSMRDYHEGETQYF	TGTGCCAGCAGCATGAGGGACTACCACGAGGGAGAGACCCAGTACTTC
TRBV3-1	TRBD1	few	TRBJ1-4	CASSLQGFEKLFF	TGTGCCAGCAGCTTACAGGGGTTTGAAAAACTGTTTTTT
TRBV3-1	TRBD1	-	TRBJ1-3	CASSQRTGTGNTIYF	TGTGCCAGCAGCCAAAGGACAGGGACTGGAAACACCATATATTTT
TRBV30	-	few	TRBJ2-7	CAFEPSSYEQYF	TGTGCTTTTGAACCGAGCTCCTACGAGCAGTACTTC
TRBV7-9	TRBD1	-	TRBJ1-2	CASSPRDRGPGGYTF	TGTGCCAGCAGCCCTCGGGACAGGGGGCCTGGTGGCTACACCTTC
TRBV7-9	-	-	TRBJ2-7	CASSPLAYEQYF	TGTGCCAGCAGCCCTTTAGCCTACGAGCAGTACTTC
TRBV20-1	TRBD2	few	TRBJ2-1	CSAVQSGGYNEQFF	TGCAGTGCTGTTCAGAGCGGGGGTTACAATGAGCAGTTCTTC
TRBV5-1	TRBD1	-	TRBJ2-1	CANSRPGTEQFF	TGCGCCAACAGCCGTCCCGGGACAGAACAGTTCTTC
TRBV10-3	-	many	TRBJ1-6	CAISDRGYNYNSPLHF	TGTGCCATCAGTGATCGGGGGTACAACTATAATTCACCCCTCCACTTT
TRBV12-3/TRBV12-4	TRBD1	many	TRBJ1-6	CASRDQGDSPLHF	TGTGCCAGCAGGGACCAGGGGGATTCACCCCTCCACTTT
TRBV28	TRBD1	few	TRBJ1-2	CASSLGTGQNYGYTF	TGTGCCAGCAGTTTGGGGACAGGTCAAAACTATGGCTACACCTTC
TRBV24-1	-	-	TRBJ1-5	CATSDSLLNQPQHF	TGTGCCACCAGTGATTCCCTCCTGAATCAGCCCCAGCATTTT
TRBV5-1	-	many	TRBJ2-3	CASSLGTSTDTQYF	TGCGCCAGCAGCTTGGGGACTAGCACAGATACGCAGTATTTT
TRBV12-3/TRBV12-4	-	many	TRBJ1-2	CASSPYGGTYGYTF	TGTGCCAGCAGCCCCTATGGAGGCACCTATGGCTACACCTTC
TRBV28	-	-	TRBJ1-1	CASSLRSRNIEAFF	TGTGCCAGCAGTTTAAGAAGCAGGAACATTGAAGCTTTCTTT
TRBV12-3/TRBV12-4	-	few	TRBJ1-6	CASSLQTAYNSPLHF	TGTGCCAGCAGTCTTCAGACAGCCTATAATTCACCCCTCCACTTT
TRBV5-1	-	few	TRBJ2-7	CASSSSGTPTGEQYF	TGCGCCAGCAGCTCATCCGGGACCCCCACCGGCGAGCAGTACTTC
TRBV9	-	-	TRBJ2-2	CASSGMSPGELFF	TGTGCCAGCAGCGGAATGTCGCCCGGGGAGCTGTTTTTT
TRBV27	-	-	TRBJ2-6	CASSVQGRANALTF	TGTGCCAGCAGCGTTCAGGGTCGGGCCAACGCCCTGACTTTC
TRBV20-1	-	many	TRBJ2-7	CSARPPEGTYEQYF	TGCAGTGCTAGACCCCCGGAGGGGACCTACGAGCAGTACTTC
TRBV7-2	-	few	TRBJ1-4	CASSLSRHEKLFF	TGTGCCAGCAGCTTATCCAGACATGAAAAACTGTTTTTT
TRBV4-3	TRBD1	-	TRBJ2-7	CASSQNRGSVYEQYF	TGCGCCAGCAGCCAGAACAGGGGTTCGGTCTACGAGCAGTACTTC
TRBV30	-	-	TRBJ1-2	CARSVLGGYTF	TGTGCCCGGAGTGTTCTAGGTGGCTACACCTTC
TRBV10-2	-	once	TRBJ2-5	CASSESRPPRGTQYF	TGCGCCAGCAGTGAGTCGCGGCCCCCTCGTGGGACCCAGTACTTC
TRBV2	-	few	TRBJ2-1	CASSELGREQFF	TGTGCCAGCAGTGAACTAGGGCGTGAGCAGTTCTTC
TRBV6-1	-	-	TRBJ2-5	CASSEAPGETQYF	TGTGCCAGCAGTGAAGCGCCAGGGGAGACCCAGTACTTC
TRBV5-1	-	few	TRBJ2-1	CASSSPSGLSSSYNEQFF	TGCGCCAGCAGCTCTCCCTCGGGTCTCTCGAGCTCCTACAATGAGCAGTTCTTC
TRBV5-5	-	-	TRBJ1-5	CASSLRPDGSNQPQHF	TGTGCCAGCAGCTTACGGCCGGACGGCAGCAATCAGCCCCAGCATTTT
TRBV4-1	TRBD1	-	TRBJ1-2	CASSQDSTGRFYGYTF	TGCGCCAGCAGCCAAGACTCGACAGGGCGGTTCTATGGCTACACCTTC
TRBV29-1	-	many	TRBJ2-7	CSVAATPYEQYF	TGCAGCGTTGCCGCTACGCCCTACGAGCAGTACTTC
TRBV3-1	-	few	TRBJ2-1	CASSQVRSEQFF	TGTGCCAGCAGCCAAGTTCGAAGTGAGCAGTTCTTC
TRBV12-3/TRBV12-4	-	-	TRBJ2-3	CASRQVFPTDTQYF	TGTGCCAGCAGACAGGTTTTTCCCACAGATACGCAGTATTTT
TRBV7-2	-	many	TRBJ2-6	CASTLASSGSGANVLTF	TGTGCCAGCACCCTAGCTAGCAGCGGGTCTGGGGCCAACGTCCTGACTTTC
TRBV20-1	TRBD2	-	TRBJ2-1	CSARDSLASGGYNEQFF	TGCAGTGCTAGAGATTCCTTGGCTAGCGGGGGATACAATGAGCAGTTCTTC
TRBV12-3/TRBV12-4	TRBD1	few	TRBJ1-4	CASRMGQVTSEKLFF	TGTGCCAGCAGGATGGGACAGGTGACTTCTGAAAAACTGTTTTTT
TRBV20-1	TRBD1	many	TRBJ2-7	CSAPDRLYEQYF	TGCAGTGCCCCGGACAGGCTCTACGAGCAGTACTTC
TRBV18	-	-	TRBJ1-1	CASSPGQRGTEAFF	TGTGCCAGCTCACCAGGCCAGAGAGGCACTGAAGCTTTCTTT
TRBV12-5	TRBD1	few	TRBJ2-5	CASGSGQVQETQYF	TGTGCTAGTGGTTCCGGACAGGTACAAGAGACCCAGTACTTC
TRBV7-2	TRBD2	many	TRBJ2-3	CASSSLAGGSPSTDTQYF	TGTGCCAGCAGCTCACTAGCGGGGGGGTCCCCCAGCACAGATACGCAGTATTTT
TRBV7-9	-	-	TRBJ1-2	CASSQGRMGGYTF	TGTGCCAGCAGCCAAGGCCGCATGGGGGGCTACACCTTC
TRBV28	-	few	TRBJ2-7	CASKRAAYEQYF	TGTGCCAGCAAGAGGGCCGCCTACGAGCAGTACTTC